The rows below give T cell receptor beta chains drawn from one sample of a study of blood T cell repertoires in COVID-19. The repertoire was sequenced with immunoSEQ multiplex PCR; TCRdb's copy has only in-frame clones and lacks some. The sample lists some 240,000 clones; roughly 85% were seen once. The specimen sequenced was peripheral blood. The receptors stem from a woman in her seventies with COVID-19, enrolled during active disease. CDR3s include the opening cysteine and the closing phenylalanine or tryptophan. D genes are given only for firm matches. Expanded clones are given a class, and other clones once, few, many or no size at all.

V gene	D gene	clone size	J gene	CDR3 length	CDR3 DNA	CDR3 protein
TRBV27	TRBD1	.	TRBJ1-6	15	TGTGCCAGCAGTCGCGATGGGACAGGGAATTCACCCCTCCACTTT	CASSRDGTGNSPLHF
TRBV6-6	TRBD1	.	TRBJ1-2	15	TGTGCCAGCAGTTACACAACAGGGGGGAACTATGGCTACACCTTC	CASSYTTGGNYGYTF
TRBV27	.	.	TRBJ1-4	15	TGTGCCAGCAGTCCCGGATATTCCCTAGATGAAAAACTGTTTTTT	CASSPGYSLDEKLFF
TRBV14	.	.	TRBJ2-3	16	TGTGCCAGCAGCCAAGGGCGGGGGCTGAGCACAGATACGCAGTATTTT	CASSQGRGLSTDTQYF
TRBV27	TRBD1	.	TRBJ2-7	12	TGTGCCAGCAGTTTACCTGGGACAGTTCAGTACTTC	CASSLPGTVQYF
TRBV6-2/TRBV6-3	TRBD2	.	TRBJ2-3	15	TGTGCCAGCAGTTACTCGGCTAGCGGGAGCGATACGCAGTATTTT	CASSYSASGSDTQYF
TRBV19	TRBD1	.	TRBJ2-5	14	TGTGCCAGTAGTTCGGACAGGGGGAGGGAGACCCAGTACTTC	CASSSDRGRETQYF
TRBV3-1/TRBV3-2	.	few	TRBJ1-4	15	TGTGCCAGCAGCCTCCTCCCAGGGGTCGGTAACGGGCTGTTTTTT	CASSLLPGVGNGLFF
TRBV19	TRBD1	.	TRBJ1-5	14	TGTGCCAGTAGTATAGATAGGGGGCATCAGCCCCAGCATTTT	CASSIDRGHQPQHF
TRBV4-3	.	.	TRBJ2-2	16	TGCGCCAGCAGCCCCGCCGCCTGGGGGCGTCCCGGGGAGCTGTTTTTT	CASSPAAWGRPGELFF
TRBV5-1	.	.	TRBJ2-1	15	TGCGCCAGCAGCTTGGAGGCAGGGGCGAGGAATGAGCAGTTCTTC	CASSLEAGARNEQFF
TRBV7-9	TRBD1	.	TRBJ2-1	17	TGTGCCAGCAGCTTATGGCGCGGGGACAGGGCCGAAGATGAGCAGTTCTTC	CASSLWRGDRAEDEQFF
TRBV11-1	.	.	TRBJ1-6	16	TGTGCCAGCAGCCTCGCTGGGGGCGGTCTAGTTTCACCCCTCCACTTT	CASSLAGGGLVSPLHF
TRBV19	TRBD1	.	TRBJ1-2	15	TGTGCCAGTAGCAAAACCGCAGGGGGCGCCTATGGCTACACCTTC	CASSKTAGGAYGYTF
TRBV4-3	.	.	TRBJ1-2	14	TGCGCCAGCAGCCAAGATTTCGCAGCGGGCGGCTACACCTTC	CASSQDFAAGGYTF
TRBV7-9	TRBD1	.	TRBJ1-2	16	TGTGCCAGCAGCTATTTGGAGGGACAGGGGGACCATGGCTACACCTTC	CASSYLEGQGDHGYTF
TRBV4-3	.	.	TRBJ2-7	13	TGCGCCAGCAGCCAAGATTTCCTTTACGAGCAGTACTTC	CASSQDFLYEQYF
TRBV6-5	TRBD1	.	TRBJ2-7	15	TGTGCCAGCAGCCCGAGGGACAGGCCAGCCTACGAGCAGTACTTC	CASSPRDRPAYEQYF
TRBV4-2	TRBD2	.	TRBJ2-1	16	TGTGCCAGCAGCCAAGGGGCTAGCGGATTCTACAATGAGCAGTTCTTC	CASSQGASGFYNEQFF
TRBV5-1	.	.	TRBJ2-7	17	TGCGCCAGCAGCTTGGAGGGTACAGGGAATCCCACCTACGAGCAGTACTTC	CASSLEGTGNPTYEQYF
TRBV4-3	TRBD1	.	TRBJ1-6	15	TGCGCCAGCAGCCAGTCAGGGGGATATAATTCACCCCTCCACTTT	CASSQSGGYNSPLHF
TRBV5-1	.	.	TRBJ1-6	15	TGCGCCAGCAGCTTGAGGACGGGAGATAATTCACCCCTCCACTTT	CASSLRTGDNSPLHF
TRBV9	.	.	TRBJ2-5	14	TGTGCCAGCAGCGTAGGGCAGATCCAAGAGACCCAGTACTTC	CASSVGQIQETQYF
TRBV27	.	.	TRBJ2-1	14	TGTGCCAGCAACTCCCTCAGGGTGGAGAATGAGCAGTTCTTC	CASNSLRVENEQFF
TRBV7-2	.	.	TRBJ1-5	15	TGTGCCAGCAGCTTAACCGGGGGAGGCGGTCAGCCCCAGCATTTT	CASSLTGGGGQPQHF
TRBV4-3	.	.	TRBJ1-6	16	TGCGCCAGCAGCCAAGATGCGGGGATCCAAGGATCACCCCTCCACTTT	CASSQDAGIQGSPLHF
TRBV6-2/TRBV6-3	TRBD2	.	TRBJ2-1	16	TGTGCCAGCAGCCTACCAGCCCGACTAGCGGCCCAGGAGCAGTTCTTC	CASSLPARLAAQEQFF
TRBV7-2	.	.	TRBJ1-1	17	TGTGCCAGCAGCTTAGTGACTCCGGGGTCCTGGTACACTGAAGCTTTCTTT	CASSLVTPGSWYTEAFF
TRBV6-2/TRBV6-3	.	.	TRBJ2-1	12	TGTGCCAGCAGTAGCGAGGCCGTGGAGCAGTTCTTC	CASSSEAVEQFF
TRBV12-5	.	.	TRBJ1-4	13	TGTGCTAGTGGTTTACCTTCTAGTGAAAAACTGTTTTTT	CASGLPSSEKLFF
TRBV7-2	.	once	TRBJ1-5	14	TGTGCCAGCAGCCTGGACGGAGGCTATCAGCCCCAGCATTTT	CASSLDGGYQPQHF
TRBV5-1	.	.	TRBJ1-4	14	TGCGCCAGCAGCGTAGGGGTGGCTAATGAAAAACTGTTTTTT	CASSVGVANEKLFF
TRBV4-3	TRBD1	.	TRBJ1-1	18	TGCGCCAGCAGCCAGGGGGAGACAGGGGGCGCCAGGAACACTGAAGCTTTCTTT	CASSQGETGGARNTEAFF
TRBV14	.	.	TRBJ1-1	16	TGTGCCAGCAGCCAAGCCAGGGGACATATGAACACTGAAGCTTTCTTT	CASSQARGHMNTEAFF
TRBV7-2	TRBD1	.	TRBJ2-7	14	TGTGCCAGCAGCCCCTCCGGACAGGTGTACGAGCAGTACTTC	CASSPSGQVYEQYF
TRBV19	.	.	TRBJ2-6	18	TGTGCCAGTAGTTCACAGGGAGTAGGTTTCTCTGGGGCCAACGTCCTGACTTTC	CASSSQGVGFSGANVLTF
TRBV27	.	.	TRBJ2-7	14	TGTGCCAGCAGTTTGAGTCAGGGGCTCTACGAGCAGTACTTC	CASSLSQGLYEQYF
TRBV6-2/TRBV6-3	.	.	TRBJ1-5	14	TGTGCCAGCAGTTATATTAGTAGCAATCAGCCCCAGCATTTT	CASSYISSNQPQHF
TRBV14	.	.	TRBJ2-3	15	TGTGCCAGCAGCCACCGACCGTCCAGAGGCGATACGCAGTATTTT	CASSHRPSRGDTQYF
TRBV12-3/TRBV12-4	.	.	TRBJ2-3	12	TGTGCCAGCAGTTTAGAGAGGGATACGCAGTATTTT	CASSLERDTQYF
TRBV10-3	.	.	TRBJ1-5	13	TGTGCCATTTCCCCGGGGGGCAATCAGCCCCAGCATTTT	CAISPGGNQPQHF
TRBV19	TRBD2	.	TRBJ2-5	13	TGTGCCAGTAGTGATAGCGGGACAGAGACCCAGTACTTC	CASSDSGTETQYF
TRBV7-9	.	.	TRBJ2-5	13	TGTGCCAGCAGCCCAGGGTCTTTTGAGACCCAGTACTTC	CASSPGSFETQYF
TRBV19	.	.	TRBJ2-3	17	TGTGCCAGTAGTATAGGTCCTTCGGGAGCAATCACAGATACGCAGTATTTT	CASSIGPSGAITDTQYF
TRBV9	TRBD1	.	TRBJ1-3	15	TGTGCCAGCAGCGCCCGACAGGGATCAAGAAACACCATATATTTT	CASSARQGSRNTIYF
TRBV7-8	.	.	TRBJ1-1	15	TGTGCCAGCAGCTTAGTTGTGACAGGGAACACTGAAGCTTTCTTT	CASSLVVTGNTEAFF
TRBV7-3	.	.	TRBJ2-4	13	TGTGCCAGCAGCCAAGTCAGGGGACACATTCAGTACTTC	CASSQVRGHIQYF
TRBV18	TRBD2	.	TRBJ2-7	14	TGTGCCAGCTCACCAGTTAGCGGGAGCTACGAGCAGTACTTC	CASSPVSGSYEQYF
TRBV2	.	.	TRBJ1-2	13	TGTGCCAGCGGCTCCGGGACACCTAATGGCTACACCTTC	CASGSGTPNGYTF
TRBV5-1	.	.	TRBJ1-2	15	TGCGCCAGCAGCTCTGGACTCAACCCCGCGGTTGTCTACACCTTC	CASSSGLNPAVVYTF
TRBV4-3	TRBD2	.	TRBJ2-1	16	TGCGCCAGCAGCCAGGCTAGCGGTAGCTCCTACAATGAGCAGTTCTTC	CASSQASGSSYNEQFF